This TCR beta chain was found in a study of T-cell reconstitution after alpha-beta-depleted transplantation in children. Broader study findings: Several hundred expanded graft clones reportedly were the source of alpha-beta T cells about two months after transplant. Diversity and T-cell counts at one year after transplant derived mostly from new T cells.

The germline V gene has CDR1 MNHNS and CDR2 SASEGT. V lost 6 bases to trimming and J lost 1 base; unmatched junction nucleotides: 4. This CDR3 has 14 residues. Preparation of the TCRbeta library involved a method that used unique molecular identifiers. TCRdb re-called the PCR reads with MiXCR, one entry per CDR3 protein. The sample lists 200,000 to 300,000 distinct CDR3 sequences; roughly a quarter were seen once. At least ten counts were recorded for this clonotype. Its antigen is currently unknown. The chain recombines TRBV6-1 with TRBJ2-5, with TRBD2 identical over 8 bases. The sequence was collected from a girl aged 2-10 years with Fanconi anemia, due to receive a stem cell transplant. The sequencing used PBMCs, collected before TCRalphabeta/CD19-depleted stem cell transplant. The CDR3 DNA reads as TGTGCCAGCAGCCCCGGACTAGCCCAAGAGACCCAGTACTTC. Its protein product is CASSPGLAQETQYF.